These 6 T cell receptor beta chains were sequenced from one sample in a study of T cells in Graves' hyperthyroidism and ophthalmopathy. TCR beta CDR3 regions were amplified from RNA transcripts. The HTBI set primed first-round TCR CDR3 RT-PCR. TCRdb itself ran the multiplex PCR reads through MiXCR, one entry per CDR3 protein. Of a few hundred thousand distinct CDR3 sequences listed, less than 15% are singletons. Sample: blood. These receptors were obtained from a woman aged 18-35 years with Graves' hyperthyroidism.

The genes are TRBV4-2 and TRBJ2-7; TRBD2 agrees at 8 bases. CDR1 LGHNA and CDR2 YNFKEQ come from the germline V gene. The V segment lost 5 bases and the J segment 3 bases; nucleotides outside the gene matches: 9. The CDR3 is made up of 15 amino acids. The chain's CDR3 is CASSLPGTSLYEQYF. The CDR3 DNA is TGTGCCAGCAGCTTACCCGGGACTAGTCTCTACGAGCAGTACTTC.

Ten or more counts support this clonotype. CDR3 protein: CASSLALAGGGEDTQYF. The CDR3 bases are TGCGCCAGCAGCTTGGCGTTAGCGGGAGGCGGGGAAGATACGCAGTATTTT. This chain connects TRBV5-1 to TRBJ2-3, with 10 bases that match TRBD2. Looked up from germline, CDR1 is SGHRS and CDR2 is YFSETQ. V dropped 0 bases and J dropped 5; count of bases not matched to a gene: 9. There are 17 residues in the CDR3.

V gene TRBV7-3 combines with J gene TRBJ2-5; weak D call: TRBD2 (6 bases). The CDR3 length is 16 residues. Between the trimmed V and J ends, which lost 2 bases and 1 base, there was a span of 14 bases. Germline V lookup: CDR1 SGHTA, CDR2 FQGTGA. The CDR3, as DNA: TGTGCCAGCAGCTTACTTCCCGGGGGTGGCCAAGAGACCCAGTACTTC. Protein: CASSLLPGGGQETQYF. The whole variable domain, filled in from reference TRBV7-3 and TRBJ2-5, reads GAGVSQTPSNKVTEKGKYVELRCDPISGHTALYWYRQSLGQGPEFLIYFQGTGAADDSGLPNDRFFAVRPEGSVSTLKIQRTERGDSAVYLCASSLLPGGGQETQYFGPGTRLLVL.

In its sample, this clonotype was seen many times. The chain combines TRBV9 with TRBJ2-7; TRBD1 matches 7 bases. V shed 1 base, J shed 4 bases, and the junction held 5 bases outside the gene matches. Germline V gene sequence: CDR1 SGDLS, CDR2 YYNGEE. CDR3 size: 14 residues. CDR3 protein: CASSVTGTEYEQYF. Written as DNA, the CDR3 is TGTGCCAGCAGCGTAACCGGGACAGAGTACGAGCAGTACTTC.

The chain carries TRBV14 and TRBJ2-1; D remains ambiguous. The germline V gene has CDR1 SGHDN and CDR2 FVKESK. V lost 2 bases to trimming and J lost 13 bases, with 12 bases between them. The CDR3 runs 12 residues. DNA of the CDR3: TGTGCCAGCAGCCAACTCCTGTTTGGACAGTTCTTC. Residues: CASSQLLFGQFF. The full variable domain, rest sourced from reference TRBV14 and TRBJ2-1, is EAGVTQFPSHSVIEKGQTVTLRCDPISGHDNLYWYRRVMGKEIKFLLHFVKESKQDESGMPNNRFLAERTGGTYSTLKVQPAELEDSGVYFCASSQLLFGQFFGPGTRLTVL.

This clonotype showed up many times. CDR3 sequence: CSVVEGAPSYEQYF. CDR3 in DNA: TGCAGCGTTGTTGAGGGGGCGCCCTCCTACGAGCAGTACTTC. The V gene is TRBV29-1, the J gene TRBJ2-7, with 7 bases lining up with TRBD1. In germline, CDR1 is SQVTM, CDR2 ANQGSEA. CDR3 length equals 14 residues. The V and J ends lost 4 bases and 0 bases, in that order; junction bases with no gene match: 6.